This section outlines one T cell receptor beta chain sequence together with its context. What it binds is unknown. This record belongs to a study of T cells in Graves' hyperthyroidism and ophthalmopathy. The hyperthyroidism was newly diagnosed and had lasted under 2 months; the patients were aged 18 to 65. Study results and limitations: The majority of expanded thyroid clonotypes above 0.001 also appeared in blood.

The germline V gene encodes CDR1 SEHNR and CDR2 FQNEAQ (reference sequence). Trimming cost V 8 bases and J 7 bases, with 6 bases left between them. CDR3 length equals 10 residues. Using RNA transcripts as the source, TCR beta CDR3 regions were amplified. A first-round RT-PCR of the TCR CDR3 used the HTBI primer set. MiXCR, run by TCRdb on the multiplex PCR reads, gives a single entry per CDR3 protein. Of about 360,000 distinct CDR3 sequences in the sample, approximately 13% were seen once. The chain recombines TRBV7-9 with TRBJ2-1, with unresolved D. The source of this sequence is a young woman with Graves' hyperthyroidism. Sequencing was performed on blood. The CDR3 bases are TGTGCCAGCGGCCTGAATGAGCAGTTCTTC. Amino acids: CASGLNEQFF.